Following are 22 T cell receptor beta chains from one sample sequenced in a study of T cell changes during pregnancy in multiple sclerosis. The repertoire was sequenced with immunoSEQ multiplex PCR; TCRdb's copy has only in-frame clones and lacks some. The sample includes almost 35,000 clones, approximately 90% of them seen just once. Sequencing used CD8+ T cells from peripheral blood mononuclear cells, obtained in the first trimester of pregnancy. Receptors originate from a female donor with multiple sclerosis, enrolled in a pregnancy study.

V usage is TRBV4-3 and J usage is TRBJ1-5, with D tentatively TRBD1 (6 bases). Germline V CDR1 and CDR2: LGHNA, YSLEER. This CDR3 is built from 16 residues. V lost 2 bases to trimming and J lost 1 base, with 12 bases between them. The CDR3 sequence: CASSQNREGSNQPQHF. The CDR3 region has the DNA TGCGCCAGCAGCCAAAACAGGGAGGGGAGCAATCAGCCCCAGCATTTT.

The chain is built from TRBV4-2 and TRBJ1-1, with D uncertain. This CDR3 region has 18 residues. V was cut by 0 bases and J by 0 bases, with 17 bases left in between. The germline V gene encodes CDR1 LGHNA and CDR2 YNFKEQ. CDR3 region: CASSQDPNLSGMNTEAFF. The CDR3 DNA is TGTGCCAGCAGCCAAGATCCCAATTTGTCGGGAATGAACACTGAAGCTTTCTTT.

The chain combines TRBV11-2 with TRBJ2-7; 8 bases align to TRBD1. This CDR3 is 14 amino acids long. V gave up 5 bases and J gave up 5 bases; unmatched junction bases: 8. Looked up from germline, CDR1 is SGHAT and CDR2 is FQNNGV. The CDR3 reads CASSPSQGDDEQYF. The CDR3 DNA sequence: TGTGCCAGCAGCCCCTCACAGGGGGACGACGAGCAGTACTTC.

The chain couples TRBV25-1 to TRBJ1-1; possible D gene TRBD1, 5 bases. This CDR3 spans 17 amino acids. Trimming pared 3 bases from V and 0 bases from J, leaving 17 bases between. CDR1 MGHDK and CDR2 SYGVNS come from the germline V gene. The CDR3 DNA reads TGTGCCAGCAGTGACGGACGCATCGGGGGGGTGAACACTGAAGCTTTCTTT. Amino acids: CASSDGRIGGVNTEAFF.

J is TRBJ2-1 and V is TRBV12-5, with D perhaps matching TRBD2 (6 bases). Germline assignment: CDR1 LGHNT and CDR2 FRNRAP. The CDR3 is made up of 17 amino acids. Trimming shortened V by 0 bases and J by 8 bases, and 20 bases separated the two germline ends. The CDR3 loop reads CASGLVRSYGSIYEQFF. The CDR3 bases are TGTGCTAGTGGTTTGGTACGCTCCTACGGGAGCATATATGAGCAGTTCTTC.

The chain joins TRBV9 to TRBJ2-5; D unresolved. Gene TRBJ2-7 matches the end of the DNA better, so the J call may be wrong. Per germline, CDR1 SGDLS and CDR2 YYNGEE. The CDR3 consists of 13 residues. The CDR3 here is CASSVGGENEQYF. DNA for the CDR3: TGTGCCAGCAGCGTAGGAGGTGAGAACGAGCAGTACTTC.

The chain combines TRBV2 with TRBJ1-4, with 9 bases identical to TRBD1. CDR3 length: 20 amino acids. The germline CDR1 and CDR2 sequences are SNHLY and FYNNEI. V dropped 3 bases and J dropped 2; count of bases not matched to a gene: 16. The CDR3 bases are TGTGCCAGCAGTGAGAGGGTGACAGGGGGTCCCGTCGGGACTAATGAAAAACTGTTTTTT. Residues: CASSERVTGGPVGTNEKLFF.

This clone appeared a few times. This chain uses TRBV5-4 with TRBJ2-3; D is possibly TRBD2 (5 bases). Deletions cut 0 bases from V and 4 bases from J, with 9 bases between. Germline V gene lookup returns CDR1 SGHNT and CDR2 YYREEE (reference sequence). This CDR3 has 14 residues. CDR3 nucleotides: TGTGCCAGCAGCTTGGCCTTTAGCGCAGATACGCAGTATTTT. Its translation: CASSLAFSADTQYF.

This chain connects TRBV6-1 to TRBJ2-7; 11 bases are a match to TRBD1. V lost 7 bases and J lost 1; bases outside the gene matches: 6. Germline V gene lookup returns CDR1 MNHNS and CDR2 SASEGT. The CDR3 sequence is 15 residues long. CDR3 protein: CASTQGTGGSYEQYF. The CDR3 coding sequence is TGTGCCAGCACCCAAGGGACAGGGGGGTCCTACGAGCAGTACTTC.

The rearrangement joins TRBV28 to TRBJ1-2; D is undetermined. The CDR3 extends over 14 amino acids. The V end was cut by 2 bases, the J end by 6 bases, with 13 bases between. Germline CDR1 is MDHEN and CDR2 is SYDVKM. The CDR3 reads CASSLPGPFDGYTF. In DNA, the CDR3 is TGTGCCAGCAGTTTACCTGGCCCTTTTGATGGCTACACCTTC.

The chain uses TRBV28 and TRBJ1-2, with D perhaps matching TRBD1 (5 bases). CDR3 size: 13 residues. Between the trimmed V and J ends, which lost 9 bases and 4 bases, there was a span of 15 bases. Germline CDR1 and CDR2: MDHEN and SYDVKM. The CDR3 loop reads CASRPLDSYGYTF. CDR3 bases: TGTGCCAGTCGCCCCTTAGACAGCTATGGCTACACCTTC.

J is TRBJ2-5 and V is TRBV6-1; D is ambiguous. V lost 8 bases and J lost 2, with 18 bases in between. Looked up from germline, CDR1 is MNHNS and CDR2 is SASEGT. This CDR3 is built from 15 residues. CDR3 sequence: CASARQDLRQETQYF. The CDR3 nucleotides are TGTGCCAGCGCGAGACAAGATTTAAGACAAGAGACCCAGTACTTC.

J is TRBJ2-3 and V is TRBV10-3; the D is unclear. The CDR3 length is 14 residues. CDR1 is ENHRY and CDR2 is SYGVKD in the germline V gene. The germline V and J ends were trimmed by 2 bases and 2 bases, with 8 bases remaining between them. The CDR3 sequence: CAISENGVTDTQYF. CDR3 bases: TGTGCCATCAGTGAGAACGGAGTCACAGATACGCAGTATTTT.

The CDR3 reads CASGAGDTQYF. The CDR3 DNA follows: TGTGCTAGTGGAGCAGGGGATACGCAGTATTTT. The V and J genes are TRBV12-5 and TRBJ2-3; the D gene is possibly TRBD1 (5 bases). CDR3 length: 11 amino acids. CDR1 is LGHNT, CDR2 FRNRAP, per germline. Trimming left V 6 bases short and J 6 bases short, with 7 bases between. Based on the CDR3 plus reference TRBV12-5 and TRBJ2-3, the full variable domain is DARVTQTPRHKVTEMGQEVTMRCQPILGHNTVFWYRQTMMQGLELLAYFRNRAPLDDSGMPKDRFSAEMPDATLATLKIQPSEPRDSAVYFCASGAGDTQYFGPGTRLTVL.

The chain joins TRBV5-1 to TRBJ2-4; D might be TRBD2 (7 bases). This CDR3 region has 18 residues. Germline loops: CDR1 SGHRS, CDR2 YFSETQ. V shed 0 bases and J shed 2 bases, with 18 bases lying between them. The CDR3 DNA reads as TGCGCCAGCAGCTTGGCTACAGGGAGGGAGGTACCCAAAAACATTCAGTACTTC. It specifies CASSLATGREVPKNIQYF. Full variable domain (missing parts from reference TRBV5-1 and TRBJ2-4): KAGVTQTPRYLIKTRGQQVTLSCSPISGHRSVSWYQQTPGQGLQFLFEYFSETQRNKGNFPGRFSGRQFSNSRSEMNVSTLELGDSALYLCASSLATGREVPKNIQYFGAGTRLSVL.

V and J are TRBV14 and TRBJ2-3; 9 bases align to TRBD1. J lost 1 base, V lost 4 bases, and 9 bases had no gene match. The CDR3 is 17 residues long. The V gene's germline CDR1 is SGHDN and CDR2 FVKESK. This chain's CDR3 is CASSPNMGQGRTDTQYF. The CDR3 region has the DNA TGTGCCAGCAGCCCCAATATGGGACAGGGCCGCACAGATACGCAGTATTTT.

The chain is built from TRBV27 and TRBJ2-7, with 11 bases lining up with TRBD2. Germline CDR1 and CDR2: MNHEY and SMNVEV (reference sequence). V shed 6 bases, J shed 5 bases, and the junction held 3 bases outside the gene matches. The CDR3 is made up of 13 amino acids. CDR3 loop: CASRLAGVNEQYF. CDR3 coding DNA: TGTGCCAGCAGACTAGCGGGAGTAAACGAGCAGTACTTC.

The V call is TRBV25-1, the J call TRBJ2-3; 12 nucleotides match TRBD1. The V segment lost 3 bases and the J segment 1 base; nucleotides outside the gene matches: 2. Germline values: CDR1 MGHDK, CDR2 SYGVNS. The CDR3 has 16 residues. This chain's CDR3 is CASSEGQGARTDTQYF. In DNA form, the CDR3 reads TGTGCCAGCAGTGAGGGACAGGGGGCGCGCACAGATACGCAGTATTTT. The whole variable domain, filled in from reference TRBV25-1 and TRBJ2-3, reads EADIYQTPRYLVIGTGKKITLECSQTMGHDKMYWYQQDPGMELHLIHYSYGVNSTEKGDLSSESTVSRIRTEHFPLTLESARPSHTSQYLCASSEGQGARTDTQYFGPGTRLTVL.

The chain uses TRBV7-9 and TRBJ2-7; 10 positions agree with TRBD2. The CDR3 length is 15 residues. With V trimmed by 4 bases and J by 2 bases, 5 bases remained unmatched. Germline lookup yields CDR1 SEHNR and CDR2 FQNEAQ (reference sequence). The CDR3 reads CASSSGLAAPYEQYF. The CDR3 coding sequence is TGTGCCAGCAGCTCTGGACTAGCGGCCCCCTACGAGCAGTACTTC.

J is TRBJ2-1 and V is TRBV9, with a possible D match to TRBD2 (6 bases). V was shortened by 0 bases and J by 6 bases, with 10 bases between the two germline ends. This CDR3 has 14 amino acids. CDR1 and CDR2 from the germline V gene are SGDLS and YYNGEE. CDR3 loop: CASSVGGDPNEQFF. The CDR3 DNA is TGTGCCAGCAGCGTAGGGGGGGATCCCAATGAGCAGTTCTTC.

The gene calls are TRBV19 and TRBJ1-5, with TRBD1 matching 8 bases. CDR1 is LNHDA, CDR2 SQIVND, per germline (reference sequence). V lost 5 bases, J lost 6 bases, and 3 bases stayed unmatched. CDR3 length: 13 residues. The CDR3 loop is CASSPTGAQPQHF. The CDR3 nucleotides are TGTGCCAGTAGTCCGACAGGGGCTCAGCCCCAGCATTTT.

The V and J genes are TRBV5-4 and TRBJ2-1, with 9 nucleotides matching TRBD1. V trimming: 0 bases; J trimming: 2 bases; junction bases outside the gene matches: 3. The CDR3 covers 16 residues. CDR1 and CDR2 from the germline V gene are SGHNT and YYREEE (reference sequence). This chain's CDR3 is CASSLAGQGTYNEQFF. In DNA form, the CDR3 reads TGTGCCAGCAGCTTGGCGGGACAGGGCACCTACAATGAGCAGTTCTTC.